What follows are 32 T cell receptor beta chains derived from one specimen sequenced in a study of T-cell memory formation after mild COVID-19. MiXCR, applied by TCRdb to the 5' RACE reads, yields one record per CDR3 protein. The sample gives around 500,000 distinct CDR3 sequences, around a sixth of which show up once; 9% to 15% is in the top ten. Sequenced material: PBMCs or a T cell subset sorted from them (not recorded which). The receptors shown here come from an adult woman who had mild COVID-19 (a few samples of this study predate the infection). Cell type and time point are not known.

The chain uses TRBV7-9 and TRBJ1-4; TRBD1 might be the D (5 bases). The CDR3 is made up of 13 amino acids. Germline V gene lookup returns CDR1 SEHNR and CDR2 FQNEAQ (reference sequence). V was trimmed by 4 bases and J by 4 bases, leaving 7 bases between them. The CDR3 spells CASSSGVNEKLFF. In DNA, the CDR3 is TGTGCCAGCAGCTCGGGGGTTAATGAAAAACTGTTTTTT.

This clonotype has at least ten counts. The chain carries TRBV4-3 and TRBJ2-1; 8 bases map to TRBD2. CDR3 size: 16 residues. Per the germline V gene, CDR1 is LGHNA and CDR2 is YSLEER. The junction had 9 bases not matched to a gene; V was cut back by 0 bases and J by 8 bases. The CDR3 here is CASSQEEAGRAYEQFF. The CDR3 nucleotides read TGCGCCAGCAGCCAAGAGGAGGCCGGGAGGGCCTATGAGCAGTTCTTC.

This clonotype was detected a few times. The rearrangement links TRBV12-3 or TRBV12-4 to TRBJ2-7; D gene ambiguous. The CDR3 contains 14 residues. The V gene lost 8 bases and the J gene lost 2 bases, with 16 bases spanning the gap. The CDR3 DNA is TGTGCCAGCCACAAGCCGGGCGGAGCCTACGAGCAGTACTTC. Amino acid sequence: CASHKPGGAYEQYF.

The chain links TRBV5-1 to TRBJ1-1; 10 nucleotides line up with TRBD1. Germline values: CDR1 SGHRS, CDR2 YFSETQ. The CDR3 has 14 amino acids. V was pared by 3 bases and J by 7 bases, with 6 bases of the junction left unmatched. The CDR3 DNA follows: TGCGCCAGCAGCTCGGGACAGGGGTCAATTGAAGCTTTCTTT. This sequence encodes CASSSGQGSIEAFF.

This chain links TRBV19 with TRBJ1-1, with D perhaps matching TRBD1 (5 bases). The CDR3 is 14 amino acids. The germline V gene has CDR1 LNHDA and CDR2 SQIVND (reference sequence). Trimming cost V 4 bases and J 3 bases, with 12 bases left between them. CDR3: CASSTGEGYTEAFF. The DNA for the CDR3 is TGTGCCAGTAGTACGGGGGAAGGGTACACTGAAGCTTTCTTT.

This clonotype was counted only a few times. V gene TRBV12-3 or TRBV12-4 combines with J gene TRBJ2-3; the match to TRBD1 covers 9 bases. CDR3 length equals 15 residues. V was clipped by 6 bases and J by 4 bases; unmatched bases: 8. The CDR3: CASSYTGGVSDTQYF. The CDR3 DNA reads as TGTGCCAGCAGCTATACAGGGGGCGTCTCAGATACGCAGTATTTT.

The V gene is TRBV7-3, the J gene TRBJ2-2; 7 bases line up with TRBD1. CDR3 length equals 14 residues. Germline-derived CDR1 and CDR2 are SGHTA and FQGTGA. The junction had 4 bases not matched to a gene; V was cut back by 3 bases and J by 6 bases. CDR3 sequence reads: CASSFTGDPGELFF. Here the CDR3 DNA reads TGTGCCAGCAGCTTTACAGGGGATCCCGGGGAGCTGTTTTTT.

The table lists this clonotype with a few counts. The J gene is TRBJ2-5, the V gene TRBV15, with TRBD2 matching 7 bases. V lost 7 bases to trimming and J lost 5 bases; unmatched junction nucleotides: 7. Germline V CDR1 and CDR2: LNHNV, YYDKDF (reference sequence). This CDR3 spans 13 amino acids. The CDR3 sequence: CATTLDGGETQYF. The CDR3 nucleotides read TGTGCCACCACCCTTGACGGGGGGGAGACCCAGTACTTC.

In this sample, this clonotype turned up a few times. The chain recombines TRBV24-1 with TRBJ1-2; D uncertain. V gave up 4 bases and J gave up 2 bases, with 10 bases separating them. The CDR3 extends over 14 amino acids. Germline V gives CDR1 KGHDR, CDR2 SFDVKD. The CDR3 DNA reads TGTGCCACCAGTGACGTAAATACAAACTATGGCTACACCTTC. Residues: CATSDVNTNYGYTF.

The chain couples TRBV5-1 to TRBJ1-2, with 9 bases fitting TRBD1. J was trimmed by 8 bases and V by 4 bases; bases with no gene match: 9. Germline V lookup: CDR1 SGHRS, CDR2 YFSETQ. This CDR3 is built from 14 residues. The DNA of the CDR3 is TGCGCCAGCAGCACTGGACAGGGGAGGGAAGGCTACACCTTC. Its translation: CASSTGQGREGYTF. Supplemented by reference TRBV5-1 and TRBJ1-2, the full variable domain reads KAGVTQTPRYLIKTRGQQVTLSCSPISGHRSVSWYQQTPGQGLQFLFEYFSETQRNKGNFPGRFSGRQFSNSRSEMNVSTLELGDSALYLCASSTGQGREGYTFGSGTRLTVV.

J is TRBJ2-6 and V is TRBV12-3 or TRBV12-4, with 11 bases aligning to TRBD1. V gave up 6 bases and J gave up 3 bases; unmatched junction bases: 10. The CDR3 consists of 18 residues. CDR3: CASRRAGTGGGGANVLTF. The CDR3 coding sequence is TGTGCCAGCAGGCGCGCCGGGACAGGGGGTGGTGGGGCCAACGTCCTGACTTTC.

This clonotype was seen only a few times. This rearrangement joins TRBV24-1 to TRBJ2-6; 9 nucleotides match TRBD1. V gave up 4 bases and J gave up 0 bases; unmatched junction bases: 12. The germline gives CDR1 KGHDR, CDR2 SFDVKD. The CDR3 has 20 amino acids. The CDR3 loop reads CATSDPSGQGPDSGANVLTF. For the CDR3, the DNA is TGTGCCACCAGTGACCCGTCGGGACAGGGCCCGGACTCTGGGGCCAACGTCCTGACTTTC.

The J gene is TRBJ2-1, the V gene TRBV7-9; TRBD1 is a possible D gene (6 bases). CDR1 and CDR2 from the germline V gene are SEHNR and FQNEAQ (reference sequence). CDR3 size: 14 residues. V lost 4 bases to trimming and J lost 6 bases, with 13 bases between them. As DNA, the CDR3 is TGTGCCAGCAGCTCTGAACAGGGTATCAATGAGCAGTTCTTC. This codes for CASSSEQGINEQFF.

This clonotype was seen only a few times. The chain combines TRBV5-1 with TRBJ1-1; 7 bases match TRBD1. V lost 3 bases and J lost 7; bases outside the gene matches: 12. CDR3 length equals 15 residues. The germline V gene has CDR1 SGHRS and CDR2 YFSETQ. CDR3 in amino acids: CASSSSGTPGGEAFF. The DNA of the CDR3 is TGCGCCAGCAGCTCCTCCGGGACCCCAGGGGGTGAAGCTTTCTTT.

This clonotype was picked up a small number of times. CDR3 in amino acids: CVKEGRDRGYGYTF. The CDR3 DNA follows: TGTGTAAAGGAGGGCCGGGACAGGGGATACGGCTACACCTTC. V gene TRBV2 combines with J gene TRBJ1-2; TRBD1 agrees at 10 bases. Germline CDR1 reads SNHLY; CDR2 reads FYNNEI. This CDR3 region has 14 residues. Full variable domain (outside the CDR3, taken from reference TRBV2 and TRBJ1-2): EPEVTQTPSHQVTQMGQEVILRCVPISNHLYFYWYRQILGQKVEFLVSFYNNEISEKSEIFDDQFSVERPDGSNFTLKIRSTKLEDSAMYFCVKEGRDRGYGYTFGSGTRLTVV.

The rearrangement uses TRBV5-6 and TRBJ2-5; the match to TRBD1 covers 7 bases. The CDR3 runs 17 residues. CDR1 is SGHDT, CDR2 YYEEEE, per germline. Trimming cost V 5 bases and J 5 bases; bases outside gene matches: 18. The chain's CDR3 is CASSSGTAYPEVETQYF. The DNA of the CDR3 is TGTGCCAGCAGTTCCGGGACAGCGTACCCCGAGGTGGAGACCCAGTACTTC.

The rearrangement joins TRBV19 to TRBJ2-5, with 11 positions matching TRBD2. Germline V CDR1 and CDR2: LNHDA, SQIVND (reference sequence). With 5 bases clipped from V and 5 bases from J, the junction kept 7 bases outside the gene matches. The CDR3 sequence is 15 residues long. This CDR3 is CASSFSGRAGETQYF. CDR3 nucleotide sequence: TGTGCCAGTAGTTTTAGCGGGAGGGCAGGGGAGACCCAGTACTTC.

V usage is TRBV10-3 and J usage is TRBJ1-6, with D unresolved. Germline CDR1 reads ENHRY; CDR2 reads SYGVKD. The CDR3 spans 15 residues. Deletions cut 4 bases from V and 0 bases from J, with 7 bases between. CDR3 amino acids: CAISVQSSYNSPLHF. The CDR3 DNA reads TGTGCCATCAGTGTGCAGAGCTCCTATAATTCACCCCTCCACTTT.

This clonotype was counted between two and nine times. The chain has TRBV2 and TRBJ2-3; D not certain. The CDR3 extends over 14 amino acids. The V gene's germline CDR1 is SNHLY and CDR2 FYNNEI. Trimming pared 7 bases from V and 1 base from J, leaving 12 bases between. DNA of the CDR3: TGTGCCAGCATGGACCAAAGAGGCACAGATACGCAGTATTTT. Translation gives CASMDQRGTDTQYF.

The chain uses TRBV5-6 and TRBJ2-5; D is undetermined. This CDR3 spans 14 amino acids. V dropped 4 bases and J dropped 5 bases, with 15 bases sitting between them. The germline CDR1 and CDR2 sequences are SGHDT and YYEEEE. DNA for the CDR3: TGTGCCAGCAGCCCGGACCTAGTTGGGGAGACCCAGTACTTC. This codes for CASSPDLVGETQYF.

This clonotype was found a few times. The gene calls are TRBV30 and TRBJ1-5; D is perhaps TRBD1 (5 bases). The CDR3 runs to 14 residues. V was pared by 7 bases and J by 4 bases, with 17 bases between. CDR1 GTSNPN and CDR2 SVGIG come from the germline V gene (reference sequence). The CDR3, as DNA: TGTGCCTCGCCGGGGGGGATGGGAAATCAGCCCCAGCATTTT. Translation: CASPGGMGNQPQHF.

The chain uses TRBV20-1 and TRBJ2-5; 7 positions match TRBD1. The CDR3 runs 14 residues. Germline assignment: CDR1 DFQATT and CDR2 SNEGSKA (reference sequence). J was trimmed by 4 bases and V by 2 bases; bases with no gene match: 7. The CDR3 reads CSARRTGGGETQYF. For the CDR3, the DNA is TGCAGTGCTAGAAGGACAGGTGGGGGAGAGACCCAGTACTTC.

The rearrangement links TRBV7-2 to TRBJ2-7, with D maybe TRBD2 (6 bases). The CDR3 has 13 amino acids. Looked up from germline, CDR1 is SGHTA and CDR2 is FQGNSA. The germline V and J ends were trimmed by 5 bases and 4 bases, with 12 bases remaining between them. The chain's CDR3 is CASSPGVAYEQYF. The DNA of the CDR3 is TGTGCCAGCAGCCCGGGAGTAGCTTACGAGCAGTACTTC.

This clonotype occurred a few times. The chain employs TRBV21-1 and TRBJ2-1. TRBV21-1 is annotated as a pseudogene. CDR3 length equals 15 residues. CDR3 in amino acids: CARQRARSKWNEQFF. The CDR3 coding sequence is TGTGCCCGTCAGCGAGCGAGGTCGAAGTGGAATGAGCAGTTCTTC.

This clonotype has only a few counts. This chain links TRBV10-3 with TRBJ2-2; D ambiguous. Germline CDR1 and CDR2: ENHRY and SYGVKD. Trimming removed 2 bases from V and 3 bases from J, with 7 bases in between. The CDR3 spans 14 residues. The CDR3 bases are TGTGCCATCAGTGAGCCGAGCGACACCGGGGAGCTGTTTTTT. Translating gives CAISEPSDTGELFF.

Written as DNA, the CDR3 is TGCGCCAGCAGCTCGACAGGGCTTGAGACCCAGTACTTC. Protein sequence: CASSSTGLETQYF. The rearrangement links TRBV5-1 to TRBJ2-5; 7 bases match TRBD1. J lost 5 bases, V lost 3 bases, and 4 bases had no gene match. Germline CDR1 and CDR2: SGHRS and YFSETQ. CDR3 length: 13 amino acids.

J is TRBJ1-1 and V is TRBV15; no definite D call. The CDR3 contains 14 residues. Germline CDR1 reads LNHNV; CDR2 reads YYDKDF (reference sequence). The V and J ends lost 0 bases and 0 bases respectively, with 5 bases between them. Here the CDR3 reads CATSRDVLNTEAFF. Written as DNA, the CDR3 is TGTGCCACCAGCAGAGATGTGTTGAACACTGAAGCTTTCTTT. Complete variable domain (other parts from reference TRBV15 and TRBJ1-1): DAMVIQNPRYQVTQFGKPVTLSCSQTLNHNVMYWYQQKSSQAPKLLFHYYDKDFNNEADTPDNFQSRRPNTSFCFLDIRSPGLGDTAMYLCATSRDVLNTEAFFGQGTRLTVV.

The V call is TRBV5-6, the J call TRBJ2-7; D is perhaps TRBD2 (6 bases). Trimming took 3 bases from V and 1 from J, leaving 17 bases between them. In germline, CDR1 is SGHDT, CDR2 YYEEEE. The CDR3 runs to 16 residues. DNA for the CDR3: TGTGCCAGCAGCTCCTTCGGCCACGCGGGGTCCTACGAGCAGTACTTC. Its translation: CASSSFGHAGSYEQYF.

The gene calls are TRBV15 and TRBJ2-1; the match to TRBD1 covers 7 bases. After removal of 3 bases from V and 7 bases from J, the junction contained 12 bases not matched to a gene. The length of the CDR3 is 16 residues. Germline lookup yields CDR1 LNHNV and CDR2 YYDKDF (reference sequence). The CDR3 protein is CATSRAQGQFINEQFF. CDR3 DNA sequence: TGTGCCACCAGCAGGGCCCAGGGACAGTTCATTAATGAGCAGTTCTTC.

CDR3 nucleotides: TGTGCCATCAGTGACGCCACCAATTCACCCCTCCACTTT. Its translation is CAISDATNSPLHF. The V and J genes are TRBV10-3 and TRBJ1-6; D uncertain. Germline assignment: CDR1 ENHRY and CDR2 SYGVKD. There are 13 residues in the CDR3. Trimming shortened V by 3 bases and J by 7 bases, and 7 bases separated the two germline ends.

This clonotype came up many times. J is TRBJ2-5 and V is TRBV6-5; D gene ambiguous. This CDR3 contains 13 residues. CDR1 and CDR2 from the germline V gene are MNHEY and SVGAGI. The V end lost 0 bases, the J end lost 6 bases, and 8 bases lay between the germline ends. In DNA form, the CDR3 reads TGTGCCAGCAGTTACTCGGAGAAACAGACCCAGTACTTC. Its translation is CASSYSEKQTQYF.

The V call is TRBV30, the J call TRBJ1-2; D is undetermined. CDR3 length: 13 amino acids. V was shortened by 4 bases and J by 4 bases, with 13 bases between the two germline ends. Germline CDR1 reads GTSNPN; CDR2 reads SVGIG (reference sequence). In DNA, the CDR3 is TGTGCCTGGACCCTCCCGGGATCCTATGGCTACACCTTC. This sequence encodes CAWTLPGSYGYTF.